A single sample gave rise to the 30 T cell receptor beta chains below, sequenced in a study of a mutant IDH1 vaccine in newly diagnosed glioma (dated by TCRdb to the early 2020s). Receptor amplification or capture employed the immunoSEQ multiplex PCR assay. Entries here come from immuneACCESS through TCRdb and include only in-frame sequences with V and J called. Some clones fail to appear in such tables; in the studies checked, an unresolved V gene covers under half of the shortfall, and the cause of the remainder is unknown. The table for this sample lists about 110,000 clones; roughly 90% of them were counted only once. The ten largest clones represent 0.5% to 0.65% of the sample. Their target antigens are unknown. In light of the paper, this sample's time point label describes: week 11, during vaccination. Each vaccine dose, consisting of 300 ug of a 20-mer mutant IDH1 peptide in Montanide, was administered subcutaneously with topical imiquimod.

The sequencing here drew on PBMCs, taken from a glioma patient whose treatment included an IDH1 peptide vaccine. The receptors originated from a woman aged 50 to 60 with glioma.

The chain uses TRBV25-1 and TRBJ1-2, with a tentative D call TRBD1 (5 bases). CDR1 and CDR2 (germline): MGHDK, SYGVNS. There are 11 residues in the CDR3. The V end was cut by 7 bases, the J end by 13 bases, with 16 bases between. CDR3: CASNPRGSSTF. For the CDR3, the DNA is TGTGCCAGCAACCCAAGGGGCAGCTCCACCTTC.

The chain employs TRBV5-4 and TRBJ1-3; no clear D gene. Germline CDR1 reads SGHNT; CDR2 reads YYREEE (reference sequence). The ends were cut back, 0 bases at V and 4 bases at J, with 11 bases in the middle. The CDR3 is 15 amino acids. The CDR3 here is CASSLDLYTGNTIYF. The DNA for the CDR3 is TGTGCCAGCAGCTTGGATTTATATACGGGAAACACCATATATTTT.

This chain connects TRBV6-5 to TRBJ1-5; D uncertain. CDR1 MNHEY and CDR2 SVGAGI come from the germline V gene. This CDR3 is built from 11 residues. Trimming stripped 8 bases from V and 9 bases from J, with 11 bases between. CDR3 sequence: CASGNGWPQHF. CDR3 sequence (DNA): TGTGCCAGCGGCAACGGTTGGCCCCAGCATTTT.

This chain joins TRBV19 and TRBJ2-4; maybe TRBD1 (5 bases). V dropped 6 bases and J dropped 7 bases, with 13 bases sitting between them. This CDR3 has 13 amino acids. CDR1 is LNHDA, CDR2 SQIVND, per germline (reference sequence). CDR3 region: CASRQQVGNIQYF. The CDR3 bases are TGTGCCAGTAGACAACAGGTGGGGAACATTCAGTACTTC.

The chain recombines TRBV29-1 with TRBJ2-3, with TRBD2 matching over 8 bases. This CDR3 spans 14 amino acids. Germline CDR1 SQVTM, CDR2 ANQGSEA. The ends lost 6 bases at V and 4 bases at J; junction bases unmatched: 9. CDR3 in DNA: TGCAGCGTAGCAGCGGGAGCGGGGGCAGATACGCAGTATTTT. Residues: CSVAAGAGADTQYF.

The rearrangement uses TRBV27 and TRBJ2-1; D perhaps matches TRBD1 (7 bases). The V and J ends lost 5 bases and 3 bases respectively, with 17 bases between them. The CDR3 totals 16 residues. Germline V gives CDR1 MNHEY, CDR2 SMNVEV (reference sequence). The CDR3 region is CASSRDSGGVYNEQFF. DNA for the CDR3: TGTGCCAGCAGTAGGGACAGCGGAGGGGTCTACAATGAGCAGTTCTTC.

The rearrangement links TRBV28 to TRBJ2-5, with TRBD1 identical over 10 bases. Germline-derived CDR1 and CDR2 are MDHEN and SYDVKM. J gave up 7 bases and V 3 bases, and 11 bases lay outside the gene matches. CDR3 length: 16 residues. In DNA form, the CDR3 reads TGTGCCAGCAGTTTGGCCTCGACAGGGGGCTTTGGGACCCAGTACTTC. It is translated as CASSLASTGGFGTQYF.

The chain combines TRBV5-6 with TRBJ2-1, with a tentative D call TRBD2 (7 bases). The germline CDR1 and CDR2 sequences are SGHDT and YYEEEE. This CDR3 is built from 15 residues. V was shortened by 4 bases and J by 4 bases, with 15 bases between the two germline ends. CDR3 coding DNA: TGTGCCAGCAGCCCCGGGGGGCTCTTATACAATGAGCAGTTCTTC. This gives the protein CASSPGGLLYNEQFF.

The rearrangement uses TRBV28 and TRBJ2-5; TRBD1 is a possible D gene (5 bases). This CDR3 is built from 14 residues. Trimming pared 3 bases from V and 0 bases from J, leaving 8 bases between. The germline V gene has CDR1 MDHEN and CDR2 SYDVKM. The CDR3 nucleotides read TGTGCCAGCAGTTTTTTGGACAACCAAGAGACCCAGTACTTC. This translates into CASSFLDNQETQYF.

The chain links TRBV28 to TRBJ1-3; D unresolved. The germline V and J ends were trimmed by 4 bases and 4 bases, with 26 bases remaining between them. This CDR3 has 19 amino acids. Germline V gives CDR1 MDHEN, CDR2 SYDVKM. CDR3 in amino acids: CASSSITPSVRSKGNTIYF. The CDR3 DNA is TGTGCCAGCAGTTCCATTACCCCATCGGTCAGGTCCAAAGGAAACACCATATATTTT.

This clone has more than one count but fewer than ten. The J gene is TRBJ1-5, the V gene TRBV6-1; a weak D match, TRBD1 (5 bases). The CDR3 extends over 14 amino acids. The V end lost 5 bases, the J end lost 1 base, and 9 bases lay between the germline ends. CDR1 is MNHNS and CDR2 is SASEGT in the germline V gene. CDR3 nucleotides: TGTGCCAGCAGTCCCAGGGAGAGCAATCAGCCCCAGCATTTT. Translation gives CASSPRESNQPQHF.

The rearrangement links TRBV19 to TRBJ2-1, with TRBD1 matching 9 bases. The CDR3 covers 15 residues. The V gene end was trimmed by 6 bases and the J gene end by 4 bases; junction bases not matched to a gene: 7. CDR1 LNHDA and CDR2 SQIVND come from the germline V gene (reference sequence). The CDR3 loop reads CASSPGTGKYNEQFF. CDR3 bases: TGTGCCAGTAGCCCCGGGACAGGGAAATACAATGAGCAGTTCTTC.

This rearrangement joins TRBV7-9 to TRBJ2-1; 8 nucleotides align to TRBD2. Germline CDR1 reads SEHNR; CDR2 reads FQNEAQ (reference sequence). This CDR3 has 15 amino acids. Trimming took 5 bases from V and 7 from J; bases not matched to a gene: 10. CDR3 coding DNA: TGTGCCAGCAGCCCCCGGGGGACTAGTTTGAATGAGCAGTTCTTC. It encodes CASSPRGTSLNEQFF.

V usage is TRBV5-1 and J usage is TRBJ2-2; D gene ambiguous. The CDR3 runs to 15 residues. The V end was cut by 0 bases, the J end by 0 bases, with 6 bases between. Germline V gives CDR1 SGHRS, CDR2 YFSETQ. This CDR3 reads CASSLVGSNTGELFF. The CDR3 nucleotides are TGCGCCAGCAGCTTGGTAGGTTCGAACACCGGGGAGCTGTTTTTT.

CDR3 coding DNA: TGTGCCAGCAGCTCTCCGGGACTAGCAGGGGAGACCCAGTACTTC. Its protein product is CASSSPGLAGETQYF. This rearrangement joins TRBV7-9 to TRBJ2-5, with 9 positions matching TRBD2. Per the germline V gene, CDR1 is SEHNR and CDR2 is FQNEAQ (reference sequence). J lost 5 bases, V lost 4 bases, and 8 bases had no gene match. The length of the CDR3 is 15 residues.

CDR3 amino acids: CASSRSQGAESEAFF. CDR3 in DNA: TGTGCCAGCTCACGATCACAGGGGGCTGAATCTGAAGCTTTCTTT. The chain carries TRBV18 and TRBJ1-1, with 9 nucleotides matching TRBD1. With 4 bases clipped from V and 6 bases from J, the junction kept 9 bases outside the gene matches. Germline CDR1 KGHSH, CDR2 LQKENI. The CDR3 runs 15 residues. The full variable domain, with the rest looked up from reference TRBV18 and TRBJ1-1, is NAGVMQNPRHLVRRRGQEARLRCSPMKGHSHVYWYRQLPEEGLKFMVYLQKENIIDESGMPKERFSAEFPKEGPSILRIQQVVRGDSAAYFCASSRSQGAESEAFFGQGTRLTVV.

The chain uses TRBV7-3 and TRBJ2-7; no clear D gene. Germline V gives CDR1 SGHTA, CDR2 FQGTGA. This CDR3 comprises 12 residues. V shed 6 bases and J shed 6 bases, with 12 bases lying between them. CDR3 protein: CASSRPGGEQYF. The CDR3 DNA reads TGTGCCAGCAGTCGCCCAGGTGGCGAGCAGTACTTC.

The V and J genes are TRBV2 and TRBJ2-5; 8 nucleotides line up with TRBD2. The CDR3 is 15 amino acids. Trimming took 6 bases from V and 5 from J; bases not matched to a gene: 11. In germline, CDR1 is SNHLY, CDR2 FYNNEI. The CDR3 DNA follows: TGTGCCAGCAGCCCTGGGGACGGGAGGGGGGAGACCCAGTACTTC. It specifies CASSPGDGRGETQYF.

The chain links TRBV7-9 to TRBJ1-2; D might be TRBD1 (5 bases). The V end was cut by 6 bases, the J end by 4 bases, with 18 bases between. CDR1 is SEHNR and CDR2 is FQNEAQ in the germline V gene (reference sequence). CDR3 size: 15 residues. CDR3 residues: CASRPSEGILYGYTF. DNA for the CDR3: TGTGCCAGCAGACCGTCCGAGGGGATCCTCTATGGCTACACCTTC. The full variable domain, rest sourced from reference TRBV7-9 and TRBJ1-2, is DTGVSQNPRHKITKRGQNVTFRCDPISEHNRLYWYRQTLGQGPEFLTYFQNEAQLEKSRLLSDRFSAERPKGSFSTLEIQRTEQGDSAMYLCASRPSEGILYGYTFGSGTRLTVV.

The rearrangement links TRBV9 to TRBJ2-1; 8 bases agree with TRBD2. With V trimmed by 4 bases and J by 7 bases, 16 bases remained unmatched. CDR3 length equals 17 residues. Germline loops: CDR1 SGDLS, CDR2 YYNGEE. CDR3 DNA: TGTGCCAGCAGCCTCAACCAAGCGGGAGTGCACACGAATGAGCAGTTCTTC. The encoded protein is CASSLNQAGVHTNEQFF. The full variable domain, with the rest looked up from reference TRBV9 and TRBJ2-1, is DSGVTQTPKHLITATGQRVTLRCSPRSGDLSVYWYQQSLDQGLQFLIQYYNGEERAKGNILERFSAQQFPDLHSELNLSSLELGDSALYFCASSLNQAGVHTNEQFFGPGTRLTVL.

This CDR3 reads CASSQESGVNEQFF. The CDR3 region has the DNA TGTGCCAGCAGCCAAGAAAGCGGGGTGAATGAGCAGTTCTTC. This chain links TRBV14 with TRBJ2-1, with 7 bases identical to TRBD2. Germline V gene data show CDR1 as SGHDN and CDR2 as FVKESK. The CDR3 is 14 amino acids. V shed 0 bases, J shed 7 bases, and the junction held 3 bases outside the gene matches.

The V and J genes are TRBV9 and TRBJ2-3; 12 bases map to TRBD2. This CDR3 region has 15 residues. V shed 3 bases, J shed 4 bases, and the junction held 3 bases outside the gene matches. Germline V gives CDR1 SGDLS, CDR2 YYNGEE. CDR3 sequence: CASSDGLAGSDTQYF. CDR3 DNA sequence: TGTGCCAGCAGCGACGGACTAGCGGGATCAGATACGCAGTATTTT.

The V and J genes are TRBV6-5 and TRBJ2-5; TRBD1 agrees at 10 bases. The end of the DNA fits TRBJ2-7 better, so the J call may be wrong. The CDR3 has 14 residues. Germline values: CDR1 MNHEY, CDR2 SVGAGI. The CDR3 nucleotides are TGTGCCAGCAGTACCGACAGGGGGCTCAACGAGCAGTACTTC. It codes for CASSTDRGLNEQYF.

This sequence joins TRBV2 and TRBJ2-5, with 8 bases that match TRBD1. Judging by the DNA end, TRBJ2-7 fits better; the J call may be wrong. CDR1 is SNHLY and CDR2 is FYNNEI in the germline V gene. This CDR3 is 16 amino acids long. The CDR3 coding sequence is TGTGCCAGCAGACCCGGGACAGGAATAGGGTCCTACGAGCAGTACTTC. This gives the protein CASRPGTGIGSYEQYF.

The gene calls are TRBV6-1 and TRBJ2-7; D is perhaps TRBD1 (6 bases). The CDR3 consists of 13 residues. Trimming removed 1 base at V and 3 bases at J, with 7 bases between. The germline gives CDR1 MNHNS, CDR2 SASEGT. The CDR3 bases are TGTGCCAGCAGTGAAGGACAGGACTACGAGCAGTACTTC. Translating gives CASSEGQDYEQYF.

The rearrangement links TRBV19 to TRBJ2-1; D could derive from TRBD1 or TRBD2 (5 bases each). Germline V gene sequence: CDR1 LNHDA, CDR2 SQIVND (reference sequence). The CDR3 spans 15 residues. Trimming removed 3 bases at V and 2 bases at J, with 11 bases between. The CDR3 loop reads CASSMGLAPYNEQFF. The CDR3 nucleotides read TGTGCCAGTAGTATGGGGCTAGCCCCCTACAATGAGCAGTTCTTC.

The CDR3 DNA sequence: TGTGCCAGTTGGAGCAGGGGCGAGCAGTACTTC. It translates to CASWSRGEQYF. The J gene is TRBJ2-7, the V gene TRBV19, with D possibly matching TRBD1 (6 bases). The CDR3 covers 11 residues. Germline V gene data show CDR1 as LNHDA and CDR2 as SQIVND (reference sequence). The V end was cut by 8 bases, the J end by 6 bases, with 11 bases between. The complete variable domain, with remaining parts taken from reference TRBV19 and TRBJ2-7, reads DGGITQSPKYLFRKEGQNVTLSCEQNLNHDAMYWYRQDPGQGLRLIYYSQIVNDFQKGDIAEGYSVSREKKESFPLTVTSAQKNPTAFYLCASWSRGEQYFGPGTRLTVT.

The chain combines TRBV12-5 with TRBJ2-7, with 13 positions matching TRBD2. Germline values: CDR1 LGHNT, CDR2 FRNRAP. J was trimmed by 6 bases and V by 5 bases; bases with no gene match: 7. This CDR3 spans 15 amino acids. This CDR3 is CASGLGLAGVLEQYF. DNA for the CDR3: TGTGCTAGTGGTCTTGGACTAGCGGGAGTTCTCGAGCAGTACTTC.

The V call is TRBV10-1, the J call TRBJ1-1; D perhaps matches TRBD1 (6 bases). This CDR3 is built from 15 residues. V gave up 3 bases and J gave up 1 base, with 12 bases separating them. Germline values: CDR1 WNHNN, CDR2 SYGVQD (reference sequence). This chain's CDR3 is CASSDTGTRNTEAFF. In nucleotides, the CDR3 is TGCGCCAGCAGTGATACCGGGACAAGGAACACTGAAGCTTTCTTT.

The rearrangement uses TRBV5-1 and TRBJ2-7; D not certain. Trimming removed 0 bases at V and 2 bases at J, with 9 bases between. The CDR3 loop spans 14 amino acids. Germline values: CDR1 SGHRS, CDR2 YFSETQ. CDR3 sequence (DNA): TGCGCCAGCAGCTTGGTAGGGAACCCCTACGAGCAGTACTTC. The encoded protein is CASSLVGNPYEQYF. Drawing the rest from reference TRBV5-1 and TRBJ2-7, the complete variable domain is KAGVTQTPRYLIKTRGQQVTLSCSPISGHRSVSWYQQTPGQGLQFLFEYFSETQRNKGNFPGRFSGRQFSNSRSEMNVSTLELGDSALYLCASSLVGNPYEQYFGPGTRLTVT.